This T cell receptor beta chain came from a study of OX40 agonist ivuxolimab in advanced cancers. For the study at large: One hepatocellular carcinoma and two cutaneous melanoma patients partially responded.

Patients were ineligible given autoimmune disease history or systemic immunosuppression. J gave up 4 bases and V 8 bases, and 15 bases lay outside the gene matches. This CDR3 has 16 amino acids. Germline-derived CDR1 and CDR2 are SGHAT and FQNNGV. TCRdb's table, derived via immunoSEQ multiplex PCR, lists solely in-frame clones and lacks some. The data contain approximately 61,000 clones, 91% of them seen just once; the ten biggest clones take up around 1.8%. The TCR comes from an adult with an advanced solid tumor such as melanoma, head and neck, liver or kidney cancer. The source material was CD4+ or CD8+ T cells sorted from blood, sampled in a trial of the OX40 agonist ivuxolimab. V gene TRBV11-2 combines with J gene TRBJ1-2, with 8 bases identical to TRBD1. The CDR3 region has the DNA TGTGCCAGCGGCCCCCAGGGGGCTCTCGACATCTATGGCTACACCTTC. This encodes CASGPQGALDIYGYTF.